These T cell receptor beta chains were read from a single sample in a study of T-cell reconstitution after alpha-beta-depleted transplantation in children. From the PCR reads, TCRdb called clonotypes with MiXCR, one entry per CDR3 protein. The sample holds about 240,000 distinct CDR3 sequences; 12% are singletons and the top ten take about 2.6%. This material consisted of PBMCs from the stem cell graft donor, taken from the stem cell graft. The receptors here all came from a human donor who donated a stem cell graft to a child with acute lymphoblastic leukemia. CDR3s include the opening cysteine and the closing phenylalanine or tryptophan. Each record gives: clone size, V gene, D gene, CDR3 length, J gene, CDR3 DNA, CDR3 protein. D genes are given only for firm matches. Size values are once, few and many counts, or a class for expanded clones, and some rows have none.

clone size: many
V gene: TRBV4-3
D gene: NA
CDR3 length: 14
J gene: TRBJ2-7
CDR3 DNA: TGCGCCAGCAGCCATAACAAGGGGTCCTACGAGCAGTACTTC
CDR3 protein: CASSHNKGSYEQYF

clone size: many
V gene: TRBV20-1
D gene: TRBD1
CDR3 length: 14
J gene: TRBJ1-1
CDR3 DNA: TGCAGTGCAAACAGGGACAGCCTAAACACTGAAGCTTTCTTT
CDR3 protein: CSANRDSLNTEAFF

clone size: few
V gene: TRBV7-2
D gene: NA
CDR3 length: 15
J gene: TRBJ2-2
CDR3 DNA: TGTGCCAGCAGCTCGGCGGCGAGTGCTACCGGGGAGCTGTTTTTT
CDR3 protein: CASSSAASATGELFF

clone size: many
V gene: TRBV5-5
D gene: NA
CDR3 length: 15
J gene: TRBJ1-2
CDR3 DNA: TGTGCCAGCAGCCTCGTCGGCGATAATTACTATGGCTACACCTTC
CDR3 protein: CASSLVGDNYYGYTF

clone size: many
V gene: TRBV11-2
D gene: TRBD1
CDR3 length: 19
J gene: TRBJ2-2
CDR3 DNA: TGTGCCAGCAGCTTAGTTAATGGTGGGGACAGGGAAGGCACCGGGGAGCTGTTTTTT
CDR3 protein: CASSLVNGGDREGTGELFF

clone size: NA
V gene: TRBV28
D gene: TRBD1
CDR3 length: 12
J gene: TRBJ1-6
CDR3 DNA: TGTGCCAGCAGCAAGACGACAGGGCCCCTCCACTTT
CDR3 protein: CASSKTTGPLHF

clone size: many
V gene: TRBV29-1
D gene: NA
CDR3 length: 16
J gene: TRBJ2-1
CDR3 DNA: TGCAGCGTTGAAGGCAGGCCAGCCGGCTCCTACAATGAGCAGTTCTTC
CDR3 protein: CSVEGRPAGSYNEQFF

clone size: many
V gene: TRBV27
D gene: TRBD1
CDR3 length: 15
J gene: TRBJ2-1
CDR3 DNA: TGTGCCAGCAGTTCGGACAGGGACCCCTACAATGAGCAGTTCTTC
CDR3 protein: CASSSDRDPYNEQFF

clone size: NA
V gene: TRBV19
D gene: TRBD1
CDR3 length: 15
J gene: TRBJ1-5
CDR3 DNA: TGTGCCAGTAGTACGACAGGGGTAGGGAATCAGCCCCAGCATTTT
CDR3 protein: CASSTTGVGNQPQHF

clone size: many
V gene: TRBV4-2
D gene: TRBD2
CDR3 length: 17
J gene: TRBJ2-1
CDR3 DNA: TGTGCCAGCAGCCAACGCATCACACTAGCGGGAAGGATTGAGCAGTTCTTC
CDR3 protein: CASSQRITLAGRIEQFF

clone size: many
V gene: TRBV12-3/TRBV12-4
D gene: NA
CDR3 length: 13
J gene: TRBJ2-5
CDR3 DNA: TGTGCCAGCAGCCCCTCGTACCAAGAGACCCAGTACTTC
CDR3 protein: CASSPSYQETQYF

clone size: many
V gene: TRBV20-1
D gene: NA
CDR3 length: 14
J gene: TRBJ1-5
CDR3 DNA: TGCAGTGCCCCAAAAGGGGGGTTCAATCAGCCCCAGCATTTT
CDR3 protein: CSAPKGGFNQPQHF

clone size: many
V gene: TRBV6-5
D gene: NA
CDR3 length: 12
J gene: TRBJ2-1
CDR3 DNA: TGTGCCAGCAGGCCAGGGGATGGTGAGCAGTTCTTC
CDR3 protein: CASRPGDGEQFF

clone size: NA
V gene: TRBV12-3/TRBV12-4
D gene: NA
CDR3 length: 12
J gene: TRBJ1-5
CDR3 DNA: TGTGCCAGCAGTTTCTTCACTCAGCCCCAGCATTTT
CDR3 protein: CASSFFTQPQHF

clone size: many
V gene: TRBV9
D gene: NA
CDR3 length: 9
J gene: TRBJ2-4
CDR3 DNA: TGTGCCAGCAGCGTGCTTCAGTACTTC
CDR3 protein: CASSVLQYF

clone size: many
V gene: TRBV9
D gene: TRBD1
CDR3 length: 15
J gene: TRBJ2-3
CDR3 DNA: TGTGCCAGCAGCGGGGCAGGGGGTACCACAGATACGCAGTATTTT
CDR3 protein: CASSGAGGTTDTQYF

clone size: many
V gene: TRBV4-3
D gene: NA
CDR3 length: 14
J gene: TRBJ1-6
CDR3 DNA: TGCGCCAGCAGCATACAGGGTCCTAATTCACCCCTCCACTTT
CDR3 protein: CASSIQGPNSPLHF

clone size: many
V gene: TRBV12-3/TRBV12-4
D gene: TRBD1
CDR3 length: 13
J gene: TRBJ1-1
CDR3 DNA: TGTGCCAGCATCCCGACAGGGATGGCTGAAGCTTTCTTT
CDR3 protein: CASIPTGMAEAFF

clone size: many
V gene: TRBV4-2
D gene: NA
CDR3 length: 15
J gene: TRBJ1-6
CDR3 DNA: TGTGCCAGCAGCCAAGTACGTGACAGCGATTCACCCCTCCACTTT
CDR3 protein: CASSQVRDSDSPLHF

clone size: NA
V gene: TRBV12-3/TRBV12-4
D gene: TRBD1
CDR3 length: 14
J gene: TRBJ2-7
CDR3 DNA: TGTGCCAGCAGTTTAGCAGGGGGCGGCTACGAGCAGTGCTTC
CDR3 protein: CASSLAGGGYEQCF

clone size: many
V gene: TRBV7-3
D gene: NA
CDR3 length: 15
J gene: TRBJ2-7
CDR3 DNA: TGTGCCAGCAGCTTAGGTGTGAACAGGGACGACGAGCAGTACTTC
CDR3 protein: CASSLGVNRDDEQYF

clone size: NA
V gene: TRBV20-1
D gene: TRBD1
CDR3 length: 18
J gene: TRBJ1-5
CDR3 DNA: TGCAGTGCTAGTAAAGGTCCAGGGGGTGATTATAGCAATCAGCCCCAGCATTTT
CDR3 protein: CSASKGPGGDYSNQPQHF

clone size: many
V gene: TRBV24-1
D gene: NA
CDR3 length: 14
J gene: TRBJ2-7
CDR3 DNA: TGTGCCACCAGTGACTCTGTAGGGCCCTTCGAGCAGTACTTC
CDR3 protein: CATSDSVGPFEQYF

clone size: NA
V gene: TRBV19
D gene: NA
CDR3 length: 15
J gene: TRBJ2-7
CDR3 DNA: TGTGCCAGTAGTCTGTCTACTCGGGCCGGCTTCAAGCAGTACTTC
CDR3 protein: CASSLSTRAGFKQYF

clone size: NA
V gene: TRBV6-2/TRBV6-3
D gene: NA
CDR3 length: 14
J gene: TRBJ2-2
CDR3 DNA: TGTGCCAGCCTTTCCGGCCGAAACACCGGGGAGCTGTTTTTT
CDR3 protein: CASLSGRNTGELFF

clone size: many
V gene: TRBV6-2/TRBV6-3
D gene: TRBD1
CDR3 length: 15
J gene: TRBJ2-5
CDR3 DNA: TGTGCCAGCAGTTCCGGGACAGGGTTCGGGGAGACCCAGTACTTC
CDR3 protein: CASSSGTGFGETQYF

clone size: many
V gene: TRBV5-1
D gene: TRBD2
CDR3 length: 17
J gene: TRBJ2-1
CDR3 DNA: TGCGCCAGCAGCTTGTTTAGGGGCGGGAGGGCCCAAAATGAGCAGTTCTTC
CDR3 protein: CASSLFRGGRAQNEQFF

clone size: many
V gene: TRBV5-1
D gene: NA
CDR3 length: 17
J gene: TRBJ1-6
CDR3 DNA: TGCGCCAGCAGCTTTTCTGACCCGACGATAAATAATTCACCCCTCCACTTT
CDR3 protein: CASSFSDPTINNSPLHF

clone size: many
V gene: TRBV12-3/TRBV12-4
D gene: TRBD1
CDR3 length: 16
J gene: TRBJ1-5
CDR3 DNA: TGTGCCAGCAGTCCGAGGACAGGGGGCGCCGGACAGCCCCAGCATTTT
CDR3 protein: CASSPRTGGAGQPQHF

clone size: few
V gene: TRBV14
D gene: TRBD2
CDR3 length: 20
J gene: TRBJ2-1
CDR3 DNA: TGTGCCAGCAGCCAAGATCTACTAGCGGGGGGGCCTAGCAGGTACAATGAGCAGTTCTTC
CDR3 protein: CASSQDLLAGGPSRYNEQFF

clone size: many
V gene: TRBV29-1
D gene: TRBD1
CDR3 length: 13
J gene: TRBJ2-3
CDR3 DNA: TGCAGCGTTGCGGACAGGAGCACAGATACGCAGTATTTT
CDR3 protein: CSVADRSTDTQYF

clone size: many
V gene: TRBV27
D gene: NA
CDR3 length: 16
J gene: TRBJ1-1
CDR3 DNA: TGTGCCAGCAGCAAAGGGTTTGGTATGTCGTCCACTGAAGCTTTCTTT
CDR3 protein: CASSKGFGMSSTEAFF

clone size: many
V gene: TRBV7-9
D gene: TRBD1
CDR3 length: 16
J gene: TRBJ1-3
CDR3 DNA: TGTGCCAGCAGCTTAGGGAAGGGGGCGAAAGGAAACACCATATATTTT
CDR3 protein: CASSLGKGAKGNTIYF

clone size: medium-sized
V gene: TRBV7-9
D gene: TRBD2
CDR3 length: 12
J gene: TRBJ2-1
CDR3 DNA: TGTGCCAGCAGATATACTAGCGATGAGCAGTTCTTC
CDR3 protein: CASRYTSDEQFF

clone size: many
V gene: TRBV7-2
D gene: NA
CDR3 length: 15
J gene: TRBJ1-6
CDR3 DNA: TGTGCCAGCAGCTTAGTGGTCTCCTATAATTCACCCCTCCACTTT
CDR3 protein: CASSLVVSYNSPLHF

clone size: NA
V gene: TRBV7-2
D gene: TRBD2
CDR3 length: 17
J gene: TRBJ2-3
CDR3 DNA: TGTGCCAGCAGCTCCGCGGGGCGGGGGGGTGTCACAGATACGCAGTATTTT
CDR3 protein: CASSSAGRGGVTDTQYF

clone size: many
V gene: TRBV3-1
D gene: TRBD2
CDR3 length: 15
J gene: TRBJ2-7
CDR3 DNA: TGTGCCAGCAGCCAAGGCAGCGGGAGGCCCGTCGAGCAGTACTTC
CDR3 protein: CASSQGSGRPVEQYF

clone size: NA
V gene: TRBV12-5
D gene: NA
CDR3 length: 18
J gene: TRBJ2-2
CDR3 DNA: TGTGCTAGTGGTTGGTACGCGGGACACGGGGCGAACACCGGGGAGCTGTTTTTT
CDR3 protein: CASGWYAGHGANTGELFF

clone size: many
V gene: TRBV7-8
D gene: TRBD2
CDR3 length: 15
J gene: TRBJ2-1
CDR3 DNA: TGTGCCAGCAGCGTGGGACTAGCGGGGGGGTATGAGCAGTTCTTC
CDR3 protein: CASSVGLAGGYEQFF

clone size: many
V gene: TRBV5-8
D gene: TRBD1
CDR3 length: 16
J gene: TRBJ1-4
CDR3 DNA: TGTGCCAGCAGCTTAAATACGGGGACAGGGAATGAAAAACTGTTTTTT
CDR3 protein: CASSLNTGTGNEKLFF

clone size: many
V gene: TRBV20-1
D gene: NA
CDR3 length: 17
J gene: TRBJ2-7
CDR3 DNA: TGCAGTGCTAGAGATCGGCGGGTTTCCTTTAGCTCCTACGAGCAGTACTTC
CDR3 protein: CSARDRRVSFSSYEQYF

clone size: many
V gene: TRBV9
D gene: NA
CDR3 length: 15
J gene: TRBJ2-2
CDR3 DNA: TGTGCCAGCAGCCCCAAGGGGGGCGGCACCGGGGAGCTGTTTTTT
CDR3 protein: CASSPKGGGTGELFF

clone size: many
V gene: TRBV20-1
D gene: NA
CDR3 length: 12
J gene: TRBJ1-5
CDR3 DNA: TGCAGTGCTCGGACGGCCAATCAGCCCCAGCATTTT
CDR3 protein: CSARTANQPQHF

clone size: NA
V gene: TRBV29-1
D gene: TRBD1
CDR3 length: 16
J gene: TRBJ2-3
CDR3 DNA: TGCAGCGTTGACGGTGTAGGGGGCAGGAGCACAGATACGCAGTATTTT
CDR3 protein: CSVDGVGGRSTDTQYF

clone size: NA
V gene: TRBV13
D gene: TRBD2
CDR3 length: 14
J gene: TRBJ2-1
CDR3 DNA: TGTGCCAGCAGCGCATCGGGAGGGCGTGGGGAGCAGTTCTTC
CDR3 protein: CASSASGGRGEQFF

clone size: many
V gene: TRBV4-3
D gene: NA
CDR3 length: 17
J gene: TRBJ1-4
CDR3 DNA: TGCGCCAGCAGCCAAGGTCGGTGGACAGCAACTAATGAAAAACTGTTTTTT
CDR3 protein: CASSQGRWTATNEKLFF

clone size: NA
V gene: TRBV4-1
D gene: NA
CDR3 length: 13
J gene: TRBJ2-7
CDR3 DNA: TGCGCCAGCAGCCAATTCCCCCTCTACGAGCAGTACTTC
CDR3 protein: CASSQFPLYEQYF